The present T cell receptor (beta chain) was sequenced within a study of blood T cell repertoires in COVID-19. Study details: Samples of COVID-19 (acute and convalescent) were obtained from the United States, Italy and Spain. In each case, the material was cDNA or gDNA derived from T cells, B-cell-depleted T cells, or PBMCs.

Germline values: CDR1 KGHSH, CDR2 LQKENI. The ends lost 2 bases at V and 5 bases at J; junction bases unmatched: 1. The CDR3 runs 14 residues. How the authors handled the data: Scientists estimated how many nucleated cells there were by amplifying reference gene primers. Sequencing used immunoSEQ multiplex PCR; TCRdb keeps in-frame clones, though not all of them. D and trimming were read from the DNA, whereas the V and J calls and clone size are those reported in that table. The table includes around 330,000 clones, 88% detected once. The chain is built from TRBV18 and TRBJ1-4; 8 nucleotides line up with TRBD1. The sequence was collected from a woman in her forties or fifties with active or convalescent COVID-19. Sequencing was performed on peripheral blood. The CDR3 nucleotides read TGTGCCAGCTCACCAAGACAGGGGAATGAAAAACTGTTTTTT. Its translation: CASSPRQGNEKLFF.